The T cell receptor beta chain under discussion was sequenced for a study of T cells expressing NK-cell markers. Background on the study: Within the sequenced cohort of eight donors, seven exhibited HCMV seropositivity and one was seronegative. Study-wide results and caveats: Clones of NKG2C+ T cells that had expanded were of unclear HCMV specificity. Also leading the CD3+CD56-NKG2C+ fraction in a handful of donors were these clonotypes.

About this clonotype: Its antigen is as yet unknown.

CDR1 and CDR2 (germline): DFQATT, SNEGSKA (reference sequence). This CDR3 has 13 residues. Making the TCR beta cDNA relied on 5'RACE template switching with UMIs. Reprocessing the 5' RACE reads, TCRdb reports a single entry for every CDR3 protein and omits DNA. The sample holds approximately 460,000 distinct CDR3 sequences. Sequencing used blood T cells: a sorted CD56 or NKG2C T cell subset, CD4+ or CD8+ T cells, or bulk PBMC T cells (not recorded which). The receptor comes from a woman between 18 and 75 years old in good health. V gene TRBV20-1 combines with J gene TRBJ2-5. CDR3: CSARGEVQETQYF.